These T cell receptor beta chains were read from a single sample in a study of vaccination effects on CD4 cells after COVID-19. Sequenced by immunoSEQ multiplex PCR; TCRdb stores in-frame clones only, minus some. The sample consists of about 50,000 clones, 74% of them appearing once. Their antigens remain unidentified. The sample in question was CD4+ T cells from PBMCs cultured without peptide, obtained after COVID-19 vaccination. These receptors originate from a human donor who had a prior SARS-CoV-2 infection. Each CDR3 is given with its conserved first and last residue. The D gene is left open where the match is weak. Clone size appears in some rows only: once, few, many, or a class for an expanded clone.

d_call,v_call,j_call,clone_size,cdr3_nt,cdr3_aa
NA,TRBV4-3,TRBJ2-3,NA,TGCGCCAGCAGCCGCAAGGACAGCACAGATACGCAGTATTTT,CASSRKDSTDTQYF
TRBD1,TRBV9,TRBJ2-1,NA,TGTGCCAGCAGCTTACGACAGGGGAAGGGCAATGAGCAGTTCTTC,CASSLRQGKGNEQFF
NA,TRBV6-5,TRBJ1-3,NA,TGTGCCAGCAGGCGCGTCAGCTCTGGAAACACCATATATTTT,CASRRVSSGNTIYF
NA,TRBV12-3/TRBV12-4,TRBJ1-1,NA,TGTGCCAGCACCCCAAGTGGGGGGTTCCAGGCTTTCTTT,CASTPSGGFQAFF
TRBD2,TRBV11-2,TRBJ2-7,few,TGTGCATCGGGGGAGGCGGGAGGGGCCTACGAGCAGTACTTC,CASGEAGGAYEQYF
NA,TRBV3-1/TRBV3-2,TRBJ2-5,NA,TGTGCCAGCAGTCCGGTACAAGAGACCCAGTACTTC,CASSPVQETQYF
NA,TRBV6-5,TRBJ2-1,NA,TGTGCCTCCCGCCGTGGGCTGGATATCAATGAGCAGTTCTTC,CASRRGLDINEQFF
NA,TRBV27,TRBJ2-2,NA,TGTGCCACCCGGTGGACCGGGGAGCTGTTTTTT,CATRWTGELFF
TRBD2,TRBV5-1,TRBJ2-3,NA,TGCGCCAGCAGCCCAGCCCCCGGACTAGCAGTCGGAACAGATACGCAGTATTTT,CASSPAPGLAVGTDTQYF
NA,TRBV2,TRBJ1-2,NA,TGTGCCAGCAGTGTGTTCCGGCCGGGGTATGGCTACACCTTC,CASSVFRPGYGYTF
TRBD2,TRBV7-2,TRBJ2-3,NA,TGTGCCAGCAGCTTAGGGGTACTAGCGGGAGCTAGCACAGATACGCAGTATTTT,CASSLGVLAGASTDTQYF
NA,TRBV6-5,TRBJ1-4,NA,TGTGCCAGCAGATTTCAAGGGGCGTTAGGAAAACTGTTTTTT,CASRFQGALGKLFF
NA,TRBV18,TRBJ1-5,NA,TGTGCCAGCTCACCACAGGGTGGCAATCAGCCCCAGCATTTT,CASSPQGGNQPQHF
NA,TRBV4-3,TRBJ2-3,NA,TGCGCCAGCAGCCACACCGGGACAAATACGCAGTATTTT,CASSHTGTNTQYF
NA,TRBV5-4,TRBJ2-5,once,TGTGCCAGCAGCTCCGGGATCCAAGAGACCCAGTACTTC,CASSSGIQETQYF
NA,TRBV19,TRBJ1-1,NA,TGTGCCAGTAGTCGGGGGAGTGGCACTGAAGCTTTCTTT,CASSRGSGTEAFF
NA,TRBV2,TRBJ2-6,few,TGTGCCAGCATAGAAATCTCTGGGGCCAACGTCCTGACTTTC,CASIEISGANVLTF
NA,TRBV6-2/TRBV6-3,TRBJ1-1,NA,TGTGCCAGCAGTTACGTCATGGACACTGAAGCTTTCTTT,CASSYVMDTEAFF
NA,TRBV3-1/TRBV3-2,TRBJ1-1,once,TGTGCCAGCAGCCAAGGTATTACTCACACTGAAGCTTTCTTT,CASSQGITHTEAFF
NA,TRBV21-1,TRBJ1-5,once,TGTGCCAGCAGCAAACAGGGCCAAAATCAGCCCCAGCATTTT,CASSKQGQNQPQHF
TRBD2,TRBV4-3,TRBJ2-1,NA,TGCGCCAGCAGCCAAGATCCAGCGGGAGGTCTGAAGCAGTTCTTC,CASSQDPAGGLKQFF
NA,TRBV9,TRBJ1-6,NA,TGTGCCAGCAGCGCCGGGGCGAAGGGAACCCTCCACTTT,CASSAGAKGTLHF
TRBD2,TRBV7-3,TRBJ2-1,NA,TGTGCCAGCAGCCCCCCGGGGGGGAGCAATGAGCAGTTCTTC,CASSPPGGSNEQFF
NA,TRBV7-8,TRBJ1-1,NA,TGTGCCAGCAGCTTAGCCGTGGGAAACACTGAAGCTTTCTTT,CASSLAVGNTEAFF
TRBD1,TRBV4-2,TRBJ1-1,NA,TGTGCCAGCAGCCAAGAGCCAGGGGGCTGGGGCACTGAAGCTTTCTTT,CASSQEPGGWGTEAFF